This T cell receptor beta chain is from a study of cytomegalovirus exposure and HLA in healthy donors. Study-wide results and caveats: Common viral pathogens seemed, in a later analysis, to connect with several of the most significant clusters. Among donors in an Asian-associated ancestry cluster, a later analysis reportedly found fewer N-insertions than the approximately 700-donor mean. Of the V segments, some could not be distinguished, including TRBV6-2 and TRBV6-3, and were excluded.

CDR1 and CDR2 (germline): LNHDA, SQIVND (reference sequence). Deletions cut 3 bases from V and 4 bases from J, with 7 bases between. The CDR3 runs to 13 residues. This clone was seen more than once but under ten times. Its antigen is as yet unknown. The PCR used 60 Vbeta and 13 Jbeta primers. Data came from immunoSEQ multiplex PCR; TCRdb stores just in-frame clones and leaves some out. The table lists 130,000 or so clones, 60% to 80% of them singletons, with about 1% in the top ten. The V gene is TRBV19, the J gene TRBJ1-5; D uncertain. Sequencing was carried out using PBMCs. The clonotype was recovered from a woman aged 60-70 years in good health and CMV-seronegative. The CDR3 coding sequence is TGTGCCAGTAGTATGAACAAGAATCAGCCCCAGCATTTT. Translation: CASSMNKNQPQHF. Based on the CDR3 plus reference TRBV19 and TRBJ1-5, the full variable domain is DGGITQSPKYLFRKEGQNVTLSCEQNLNHDAMYWYRQDPGQGLRLIYYSQIVNDFQKGDIAEGYSVSREKKESFPLTVTSAQKNPTAFYLCASSMNKNQPQHFGDGTRLSIL.